The present T cell receptor (beta chain) was sequenced within a study of T cell responses to AZD1222 COVID-19 vaccine. Measured with immunoSEQ multiplex PCR; TCRdb has only the in-frame clones, and not every one. The repertoire holds roughly 100,000 clones, with about nine tenths as singletons. In the case of this clone: Its antigen is unidentified.

V lost 3 bases, J lost 9 bases, and 8 bases stayed unmatched. The CDR3 length is 15 residues. Germline CDR1 and CDR2: MDHEN and SYDVKM. Study outcomes and limitations: Possibly, clonal diversity was underestimated; donors were largely white British and included more females.

This TCR was sampled from an adult who received the MenACWY meningococcal vaccine as a control. The V gene is TRBV28, the J gene TRBJ1-6, with 7 bases aligning to TRBD1. The sample here was peripheral blood, taken 28 days after the second dose of the MenACWY control vaccine. Here the CDR3 reads CASSLGQLQGSPLHF. CDR3 DNA sequence: TGTGCCAGCAGTTTGGGACAGCTACAGGGTTCACCCCTCCACTTT.